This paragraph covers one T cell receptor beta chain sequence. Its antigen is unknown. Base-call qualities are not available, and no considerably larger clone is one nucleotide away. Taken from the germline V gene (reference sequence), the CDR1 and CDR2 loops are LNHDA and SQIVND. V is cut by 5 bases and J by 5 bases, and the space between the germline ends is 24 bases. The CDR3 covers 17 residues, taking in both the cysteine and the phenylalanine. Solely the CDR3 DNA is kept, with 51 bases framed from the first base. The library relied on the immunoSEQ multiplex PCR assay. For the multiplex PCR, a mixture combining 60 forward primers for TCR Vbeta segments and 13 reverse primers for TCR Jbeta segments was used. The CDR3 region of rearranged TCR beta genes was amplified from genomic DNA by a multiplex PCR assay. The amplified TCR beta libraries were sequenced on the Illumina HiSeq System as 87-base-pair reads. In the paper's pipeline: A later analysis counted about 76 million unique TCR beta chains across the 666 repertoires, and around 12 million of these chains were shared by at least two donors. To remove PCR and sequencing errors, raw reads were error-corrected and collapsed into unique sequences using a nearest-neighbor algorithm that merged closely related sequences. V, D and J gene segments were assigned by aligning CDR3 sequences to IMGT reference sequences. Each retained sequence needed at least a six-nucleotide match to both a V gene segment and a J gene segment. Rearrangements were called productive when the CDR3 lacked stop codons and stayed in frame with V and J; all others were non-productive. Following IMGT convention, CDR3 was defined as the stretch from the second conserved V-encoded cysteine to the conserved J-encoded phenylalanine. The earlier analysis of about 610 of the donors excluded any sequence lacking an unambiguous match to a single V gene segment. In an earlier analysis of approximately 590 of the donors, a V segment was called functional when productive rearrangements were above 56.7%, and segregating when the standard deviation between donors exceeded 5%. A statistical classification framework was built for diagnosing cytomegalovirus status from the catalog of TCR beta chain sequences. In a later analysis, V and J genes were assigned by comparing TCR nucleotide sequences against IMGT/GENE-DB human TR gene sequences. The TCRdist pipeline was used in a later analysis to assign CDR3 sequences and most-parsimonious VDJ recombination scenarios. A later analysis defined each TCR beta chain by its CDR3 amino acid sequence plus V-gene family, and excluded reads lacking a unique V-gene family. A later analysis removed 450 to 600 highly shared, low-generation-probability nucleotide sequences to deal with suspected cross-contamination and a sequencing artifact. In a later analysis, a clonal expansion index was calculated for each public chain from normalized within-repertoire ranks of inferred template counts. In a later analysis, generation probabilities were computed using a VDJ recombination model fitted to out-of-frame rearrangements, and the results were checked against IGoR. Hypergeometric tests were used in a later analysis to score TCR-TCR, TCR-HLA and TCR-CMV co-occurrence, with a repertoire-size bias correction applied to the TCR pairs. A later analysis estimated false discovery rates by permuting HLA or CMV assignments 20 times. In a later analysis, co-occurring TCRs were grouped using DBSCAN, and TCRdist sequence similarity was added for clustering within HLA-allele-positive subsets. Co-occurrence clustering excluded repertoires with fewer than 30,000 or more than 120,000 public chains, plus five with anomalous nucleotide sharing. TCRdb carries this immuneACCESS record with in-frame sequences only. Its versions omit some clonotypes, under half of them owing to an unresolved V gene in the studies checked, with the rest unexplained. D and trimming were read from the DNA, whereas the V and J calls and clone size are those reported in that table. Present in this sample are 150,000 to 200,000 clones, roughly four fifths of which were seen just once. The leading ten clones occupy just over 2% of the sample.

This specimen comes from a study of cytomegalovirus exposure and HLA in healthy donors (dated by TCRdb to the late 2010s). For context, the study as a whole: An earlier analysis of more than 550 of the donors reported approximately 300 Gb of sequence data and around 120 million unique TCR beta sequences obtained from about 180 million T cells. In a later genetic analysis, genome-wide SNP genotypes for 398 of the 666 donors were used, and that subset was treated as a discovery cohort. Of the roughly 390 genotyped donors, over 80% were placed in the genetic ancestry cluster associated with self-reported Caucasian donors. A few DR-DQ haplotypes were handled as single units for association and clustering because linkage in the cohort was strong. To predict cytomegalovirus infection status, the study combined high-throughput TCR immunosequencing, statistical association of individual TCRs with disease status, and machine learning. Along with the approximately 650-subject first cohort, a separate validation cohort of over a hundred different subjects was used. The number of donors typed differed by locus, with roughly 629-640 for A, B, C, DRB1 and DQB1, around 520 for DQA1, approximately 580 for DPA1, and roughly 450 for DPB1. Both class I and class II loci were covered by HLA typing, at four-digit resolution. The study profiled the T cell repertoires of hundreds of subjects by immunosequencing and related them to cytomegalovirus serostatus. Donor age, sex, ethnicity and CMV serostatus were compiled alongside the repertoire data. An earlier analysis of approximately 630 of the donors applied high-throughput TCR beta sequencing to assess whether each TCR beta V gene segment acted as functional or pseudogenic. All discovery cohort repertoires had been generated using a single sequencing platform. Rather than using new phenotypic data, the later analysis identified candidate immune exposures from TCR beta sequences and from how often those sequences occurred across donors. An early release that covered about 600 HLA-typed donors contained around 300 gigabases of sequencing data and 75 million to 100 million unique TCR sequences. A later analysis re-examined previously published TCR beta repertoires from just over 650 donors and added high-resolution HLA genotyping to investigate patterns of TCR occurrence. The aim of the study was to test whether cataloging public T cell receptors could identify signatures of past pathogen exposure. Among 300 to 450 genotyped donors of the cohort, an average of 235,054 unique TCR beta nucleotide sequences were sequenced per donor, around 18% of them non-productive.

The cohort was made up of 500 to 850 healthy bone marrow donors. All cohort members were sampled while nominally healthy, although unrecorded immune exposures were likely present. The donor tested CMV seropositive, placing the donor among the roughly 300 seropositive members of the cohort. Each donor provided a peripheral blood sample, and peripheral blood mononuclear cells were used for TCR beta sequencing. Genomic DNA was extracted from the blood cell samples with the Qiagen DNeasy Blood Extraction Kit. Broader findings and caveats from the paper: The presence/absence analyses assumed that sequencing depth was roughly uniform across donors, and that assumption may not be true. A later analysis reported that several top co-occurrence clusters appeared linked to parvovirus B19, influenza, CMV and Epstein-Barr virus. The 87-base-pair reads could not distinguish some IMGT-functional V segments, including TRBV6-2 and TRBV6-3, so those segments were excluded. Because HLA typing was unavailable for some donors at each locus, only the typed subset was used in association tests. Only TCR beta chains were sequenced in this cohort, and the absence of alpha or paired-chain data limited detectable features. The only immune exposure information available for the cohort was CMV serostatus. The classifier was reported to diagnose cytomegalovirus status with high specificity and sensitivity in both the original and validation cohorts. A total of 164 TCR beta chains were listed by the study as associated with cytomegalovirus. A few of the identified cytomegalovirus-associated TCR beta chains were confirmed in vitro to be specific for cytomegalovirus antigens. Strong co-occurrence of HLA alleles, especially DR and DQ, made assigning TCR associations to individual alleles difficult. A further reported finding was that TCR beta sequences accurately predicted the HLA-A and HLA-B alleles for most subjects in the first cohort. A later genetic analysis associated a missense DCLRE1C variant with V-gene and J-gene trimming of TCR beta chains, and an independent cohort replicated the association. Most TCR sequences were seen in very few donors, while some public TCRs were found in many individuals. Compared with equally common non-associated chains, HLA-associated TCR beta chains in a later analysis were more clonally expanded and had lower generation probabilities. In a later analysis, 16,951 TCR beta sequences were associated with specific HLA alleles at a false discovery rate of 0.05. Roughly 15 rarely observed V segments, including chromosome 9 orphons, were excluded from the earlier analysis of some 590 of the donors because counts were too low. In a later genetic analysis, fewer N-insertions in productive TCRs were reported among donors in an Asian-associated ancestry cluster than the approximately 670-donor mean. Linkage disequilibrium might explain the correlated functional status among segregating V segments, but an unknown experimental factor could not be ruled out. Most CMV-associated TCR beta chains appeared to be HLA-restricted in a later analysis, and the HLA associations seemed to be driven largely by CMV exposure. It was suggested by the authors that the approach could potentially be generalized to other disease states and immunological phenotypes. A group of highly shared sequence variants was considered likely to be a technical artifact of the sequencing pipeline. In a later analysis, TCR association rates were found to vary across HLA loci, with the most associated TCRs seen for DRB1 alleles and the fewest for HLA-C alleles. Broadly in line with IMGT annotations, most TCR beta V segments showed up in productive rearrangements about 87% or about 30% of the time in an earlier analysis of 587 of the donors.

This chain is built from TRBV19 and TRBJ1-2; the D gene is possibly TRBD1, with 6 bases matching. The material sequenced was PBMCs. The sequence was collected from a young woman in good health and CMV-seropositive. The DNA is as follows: TGTGCCAGTAGTCCCAGGGTAGGACAGCACGCTTCTTATGGCTACACCTTC. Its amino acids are CASSPRVGQHASYGYTF.